This T cell receptor (beta chain) was identified in a study of cytomegalovirus exposure and HLA in healthy donors. For the study at large: There were approximately 400 genotyped donors. Of these, about 80% fell in the genetic ancestry cluster associated with self-reported Caucasian donors.

Researchers ran the PCR with 60 Vbeta and 13 Jbeta primers. Measured with immunoSEQ multiplex PCR; TCRdb has only the in-frame clones, and not every one. The sample has over 100,000 clones; 76% are singletons. The CDR3 length is 14 residues. Germline assignment: CDR1 MNHEY and CDR2 SVGAGI. The trim removed 8 bases at V and 5 bases at J, leaving 6 bases unmatched. V usage is TRBV6-5 and J usage is TRBJ2-1; 10 bases are a match to TRBD2. The receptor was derived from a woman between 50 and 59 years old in good health and CMV-seropositive. Input material: PBMCs. The CDR3 DNA follows: TGTGCCAGCGGTAAGGGACTAGCGAACAATGAGCAGTTCTTC. Translated: CASGKGLANNEQFF.